The 14 T cell receptor beta chains given below trace back to one sample, sequenced in a study of cytomegalovirus exposure and HLA in healthy donors. Use of 60 Vbeta and 13 Jbeta primers characterized the PCR. The protocol was immunoSEQ multiplex PCR, while the TCRdb copy is restricted to in-frame clones and leaves out a portion. The data hold approximately 110,000 clones, with around 76% observed a single time. Source material: PBMCs. The receptors originated from a woman in her sixties in good health and CMV-seropositive.

CDR3 sequence reads: CAMTSGFGDEQFF. In DNA form, the CDR3 reads TGTGCCATGACTAGCGGGTTTGGGGATGAGCAGTTCTTC. V gene TRBV10-3 combines with J gene TRBJ2-1, with 10 bases fitting TRBD2. The V and J ends lost 9 bases and 8 bases, in that order; junction bases with no gene match: 7. Germline lookup yields CDR1 ENHRY and CDR2 SYGVKD. The CDR3 is made up of 13 amino acids.

Here the CDR3 DNA reads TGTGCCAGCAGCTCAGCTAGCGGGAGAATGTACGAGCAGTACTTC. This codes for CASSSASGRMYEQYF. The V gene is TRBV7-2, the J gene TRBJ2-7, with TRBD2 identical over 10 bases. Germline CDR1 and CDR2: SGHTA and FQGNSA. The CDR3 is 15 residues long. The V segment lost 4 bases and the J segment 4 bases; nucleotides outside the gene matches: 7.

The sample holds one count of this clone. The CDR3 sequence: CASRPGEGYTGELFF. As DNA, the CDR3 is TGTGCCAGCAGACCCGGGGAGGGCTACACCGGGGAGCTGTTTTTT. The J gene is TRBJ2-2, the V gene TRBV7-2, with 7 bases that match TRBD2. Germline V gives CDR1 SGHTA, CDR2 FQGNSA. CDR3 length: 15 residues. V shed 6 bases, J shed 3 bases, and the junction held 7 bases outside the gene matches.

The CDR3 DNA reads TGTGCCTGGGCTCCCCCGGGATATGGCTACACCTTC. It translates to CAWAPPGYGYTF. The rearrangement links TRBV30 to TRBJ1-2; D ambiguous. The CDR3 totals 12 residues. The germline V gene has CDR1 GTSNPN and CDR2 SVGIG (reference sequence). Trimming shortened V by 5 bases and J by 5 bases, and 12 bases separated the two germline ends.

The rearrangement uses TRBV4-3 and TRBJ2-5; no firm D call. The closer fit of TRBJ2-7 to the DNA end suggests the J call may be wrong. Germline V gene data show CDR1 as LGHNA and CDR2 as YSLEER. This CDR3 contains 16 residues. CDR3 DNA sequence: TGCGCCAGCAGCCAAGACCCGCCAGGATATTCCTACGAGCAGTACTTC. The encoded protein is CASSQDPPGYSYEQYF.

This clone was found a few times. This chain uses TRBV9 with TRBJ2-5; D unclear. CDR1 SGDLS and CDR2 YYNGEE come from the germline V gene. Trimming pared 2 bases from V and 5 bases from J, leaving 13 bases between. The CDR3 totals 14 residues. As DNA, the CDR3 is TGTGCCAGCAGCGTGCTGGCGGAGAGGGAGACCCAGTACTTC. This sequence encodes CASSVLAERETQYF.

This chain uses TRBV7-2 with TRBJ1-6; 7 bases match TRBD1. The CDR3 extends over 14 amino acids. Germline V gene sequence: CDR1 SGHTA, CDR2 FQGNSA. Germline trimming cut 4 bases from V and 6 bases from J; bases unmatched to any gene: 3. CDR3 amino acids: CASSSGQTNSPLHF. The CDR3 coding sequence is TGTGCCAGCAGCTCGGGACAGACTAATTCACCCCTCCACTTT. The variable domain in full, completed from reference TRBV7-2 and TRBJ1-6, reads GAGVSQSPSNKVTEKGKDVELRCDPISGHTALYWYRQSLGQGLEFLIYFQGNSAPDKSGLPSDRFSAERTGGSVSTLTIQRTQQEDSAVYLCASSSGQTNSPLHFGNGTRLTVT.

The gene calls are TRBV19 and TRBJ1-6; 7 nucleotides match TRBD1. This CDR3 is 12 amino acids long. Germline V CDR1 and CDR2: LNHDA, SQIVND (reference sequence). The CDR3 nucleotides read TGTGCGTCGACAGGGCAGGGGTCACCCCTCCACTTT. It yields the protein CASTGQGSPLHF.

The rearrangement uses TRBV14 and TRBJ2-5; 10 bases match TRBD2. Germline trimming cut 2 bases from V and 4 bases from J; bases unmatched to any gene: 10. In germline, CDR1 is SGHDN, CDR2 FVKESK. The CDR3 has 17 residues. Here the CDR3 DNA reads TGTGCCAGCAGCCAAAGTTTACTAGCGGGAATAAGAGAGACCCAGTACTTC. Protein product: CASSQSLLAGIRETQYF.

V gene TRBV6-6 combines with J gene TRBJ2-1, with D uncertain. This CDR3 has 15 residues. The V gene lost 3 bases and the J gene lost 6 bases, with 15 bases spanning the gap. Per the germline V gene, CDR1 is MNHNY and CDR2 is SVGAGI (reference sequence). This CDR3 is CASSYSVIRSNEQFF. DNA of the CDR3: TGTGCCAGCAGTTATTCCGTGATAAGGAGCAATGAGCAGTTCTTC.

Worth noting for this clone: A read error may produce the germline difference seen at one junction end. This chain joins TRBV7-9 and TRBJ2-2; possibly TRBD2 for D (5 bases). The CDR3 has 14 amino acids. CDR1 and CDR2 (germline): SEHNR, FQNEAQ (reference sequence). The CDR3 coding sequence is TGTGCCAGCAGCCCCTCCGAAGTAACCGGGGAGCTGGTTTTT. It translates to CASSPSEVTGELVF.

The chain uses TRBV19 and TRBJ1-5, with 11 bases fitting TRBD1. The V gene end was trimmed by 5 bases and the J gene end by 1 base; junction bases not matched to a gene: 7. This CDR3 is built from 17 residues. CDR1 is LNHDA, CDR2 SQIVND, per germline (reference sequence). The CDR3 is CASSLRTGGQSNQPQHF. The CDR3 bases are TGTGCCAGTAGTCTACGGACAGGGGGCCAAAGCAATCAGCCCCAGCATTTT.

The chain is built from TRBV19 and TRBJ2-7; 7 bases align to TRBD1. V trimming: 7 bases; J trimming: 3 bases; junction bases outside the gene matches: 6. The CDR3 sequence is 13 residues long. CDR1 and CDR2 (germline): LNHDA, SQIVND (reference sequence). The CDR3 loop is CASKQGTDYEQYF. Here the CDR3 DNA reads TGTGCCAGTAAACAGGGGACCGACTACGAGCAGTACTTC.

This rearrangement joins TRBV5-4 to TRBJ2-3; TRBD2 agrees at 13 bases. There are 15 residues in the CDR3. Trimming at V came to 3 bases and at J to 4 bases, leaving 2 bases not matched to a gene. Germline V CDR1 and CDR2: SGHNT, YYREEE (reference sequence). CDR3 sequence (DNA): TGTGCCAGCAGCTCGGGGACTAGCGGGGCAGATACGCAGTATTTT. Protein sequence: CASSSGTSGADTQYF. Supplemented by reference TRBV5-4 and TRBJ2-3, the full variable domain reads ETGVTQSPTHLIKTRGQQVTLRCSSQSGHNTVSWYQQALGQGPQFIFQYYREEENGRGNFPPRFSGLQFPNYSSELNVNALELDDSALYLCASSSGTSGADTQYFGPGTRLTVL.